The 25 T cell receptor beta chains reported below all come from one sample, sequenced in a study of blood T cell repertoires in COVID-19. Assay used: immunoSEQ multiplex PCR; TCRdb lists only in-frame clones, some missing. The sample lists 300,000 to 350,000 clones; about nine tenths were seen once. The sample taken for sequencing was PBMCs or T cells enriched from blood (not recorded which). All receptors come from a woman aged 25 to 39 who had been exposed to COVID-19.

This clone was seen only once. The gene calls are TRBV5-8 and TRBJ1-4; 10 nucleotides agree with TRBD1. Germline CDR1 is SGHTS and CDR2 is YDEGEE. V dropped 4 bases and J dropped 7; count of bases not matched to a gene: 4. CDR3 length: 14 residues. The CDR3 loop reads CASSRGQGGEKLFF. The DNA for the CDR3 is TGTGCCAGCAGCCGCGGACAGGGGGGTGAAAAACTGTTTTTT.

Only one count was recorded for this clone. V is TRBV5-1 and J is TRBJ1-1; D remains ambiguous. The CDR3 loop spans 14 amino acids. CDR1 and CDR2 from the germline V gene are SGHRS and YFSETQ. The V gene lost 0 bases and the J gene lost 3 bases, with 9 bases spanning the gap. In DNA form, the CDR3 reads TGCGCCAGCAGCTTGGTACGGGATCACACTGAAGCTTTCTTT. Amino acid sequence: CASSLVRDHTEAFF.

The chain uses TRBV27 and TRBJ2-1; a weak D match, TRBD2 (5 bases). V lost 6 bases, J lost 6 bases, and 21 bases lay in between. Germline CDR1 reads MNHEY; CDR2 reads SMNVEV (reference sequence). The CDR3 contains 16 residues. The DNA of the CDR3 is TGTGCCAGCAGCCGCCTGAGGGCGTCGACCGGCAATGAGCAGTTCTTC. Its protein is CASSRLRASTGNEQFF.

The chain recombines TRBV5-1 with TRBJ2-1, with D possibly TRBD2 on 5 matching bases. The length of the CDR3 is 15 residues. V dropped 2 bases and J dropped 0 bases, with 9 bases sitting between them. The germline CDR1 and CDR2 sequences are SGHRS and YFSETQ. DNA of the CDR3: TGCGCCAGCAGCTTTGGAGGAGGCTCCTACAATGAGCAGTTCTTC. This sequence encodes CASSFGGGSYNEQFF.

This clone was detected once. V gene TRBV27 combines with J gene TRBJ2-5; a weak D match, TRBD1 (5 bases). Germline V CDR1 and CDR2: MNHEY, SMNVEV (reference sequence). The germline V and J ends were trimmed by 5 bases and 5 bases, with 9 bases remaining between them. This CDR3 comprises 12 residues. The CDR3 nucleotides read TGTGCCAGCAGTACAGGACCGGAGACCCAGTACTTC. Amino acids: CASSTGPETQYF.

The chain joins TRBV29-1 to TRBJ2-5; 12 bases are a match to TRBD2. Germline assignment: CDR1 SQVTM and CDR2 ANQGSEA. This CDR3 comprises 15 residues. The ends lost 3 bases at V and 4 bases at J; junction bases unmatched: 6. The CDR3 region is CSVDGLAGGGETQYF. CDR3 DNA sequence: TGCAGCGTTGACGGGCTAGCGGGAGGGGGAGAGACCCAGTACTTC. The full variable domain, its missing parts supplied by reference TRBV29-1 and TRBJ2-5, is SAVISQKPSRDICQRGTSLTIQCQVDSQVTMMFWYRQQPGQSLTLIATANQGSEATYESGFVIDKFPISRPNLTFSTLTVSNMSPEDSSIYLCSVDGLAGGGETQYFGPGTRLLVL.

Details on this clone: Other DNA sequences from this sample encode an identical CDR3 as well. The chain uses TRBV9 and TRBJ2-7, with 12 bases identical to TRBD1. V lost 3 bases, J lost 2 bases, and 3 bases stayed unmatched. The length of the CDR3 is 15 residues. Germline assignment: CDR1 SGDLS and CDR2 YYNGEE. The CDR3 here is CASSEGTGGTYEQYF. The CDR3 nucleotides read TGTGCCAGCAGCGAGGGGACAGGGGGCACCTACGAGCAGTACTTC.

The genes are TRBV28 and TRBJ1-1; a possible D gene is TRBD1 (5 bases). Germline CDR1 MDHEN, CDR2 SYDVKM. The CDR3 loop spans 15 amino acids. The ends were cut back, 4 bases at V and 1 base at J, with 13 bases in the middle. Written as DNA, the CDR3 is TGTGCCAGCAGTTCCGGTGGGGGGGGGAACACTGAAGCTTTCTTT. Translating gives CASSSGGGGNTEAFF.

This chain joins TRBV5-1 and TRBJ2-1, with 12 bases fitting TRBD2. The CDR3 runs to 17 residues. Per germline, CDR1 SGHRS and CDR2 YFSETQ. Unmatched junction bases numbered 8, after V lost 0 bases and J lost 7 bases. The CDR3 here is CASSLALGTSGPNEQFF. The CDR3 DNA reads as TGCGCCAGCAGCTTGGCACTGGGGACTAGCGGGCCGAATGAGCAGTTCTTC.

This clone has only one observation. CDR3 residues: CASSQDGWTSVLDEQFF. The DNA for the CDR3 is TGTGCCAGCAGCCAAGATGGGTGGACTAGCGTTCTCGATGAGCAGTTCTTC. This chain joins TRBV3-1 (or the pseudogene TRBV3-2) and TRBJ2-1, with 9 positions matching TRBD2. V shed 0 bases and J 8 bases; nucleotides not matched to a gene: 11. Germline CDR1 reads LGHDT; CDR2 reads YNNKEL (reference sequence). The CDR3 length is 17 residues.

The rearrangement joins TRBV7-2 to TRBJ2-1; 11 nucleotides align to TRBD2. Trimming at V came to 1 base and at J to 9 bases, leaving 11 bases not matched to a gene. CDR1 SGHTA and CDR2 FQGNSA come from the germline V gene. This CDR3 is 17 amino acids long. The CDR3 spells CASSLELAGASGAEQFF. The CDR3 region has the DNA TGTGCCAGCAGCTTAGAACTAGCGGGGGCCTCGGGGGCTGAGCAGTTCTTC.

The chain uses TRBV28 and TRBJ1-2; D may be TRBD1 (5 bases). V was cut by 5 bases and J by 4 bases, with 14 bases left in between. CDR1 is MDHEN and CDR2 is SYDVKM in the germline V gene. The CDR3 is made up of 14 amino acids. CDR3 sequence (DNA): TGTGCCAGCAGTACCCCGACAGAATCCTATGGCTACACCTTC. Translating gives CASSTPTESYGYTF.

The chain links TRBV27 to TRBJ2-2; 7 nucleotides align to TRBD1. The CDR3 spans 17 residues. The junction had 11 bases not matched to a gene; V was cut back by 2 bases and J by 5 bases. CDR1 and CDR2 from the germline V gene are MNHEY and SMNVEV (reference sequence). In DNA, the CDR3 is TGTGCCAGCAGTTTACGCCCGAACGACAGGGCAACCGGGGAGCTGTTTTTT. It is translated as CASSLRPNDRATGELFF.

The genes are TRBV9 and TRBJ1-1; D might be TRBD1 (6 bases). The CDR3 has 13 residues. From germline, CDR1 is SGDLS and CDR2 YYNGEE. Trimming removed 3 bases from V and 3 bases from J, with 9 bases in between. In nucleotides, the CDR3 is TGTGCCAGCAGCGGATGGACAGACACTGAAGCTTTCTTT. The encoded protein is CASSGWTDTEAFF.

V and J are TRBV10-3 and TRBJ1-3; D may be TRBD1 (5 bases). Trimming removed 3 bases from V and 2 bases from J, with 11 bases in between. The germline V gene encodes CDR1 ENHRY and CDR2 SYGVKD. The CDR3 length is 15 residues. In DNA, the CDR3 is TGTGCCATCAGTGATGGAGGGGCGGCTGGAAACACCATATATTTT. It is translated as CAISDGGAAGNTIYF.

This clone was found a few times. This chain links TRBV19 with TRBJ2-1; D might be TRBD2 (6 bases). Between the trimmed V and J ends, which lost 3 bases and 0 bases, there was a span of 9 bases. Germline CDR1 and CDR2: LNHDA and SQIVND (reference sequence). The CDR3 is made up of 15 amino acids. The CDR3 nucleotides read TGTGCCAGTAGTATGAGGCGGGGCTCCTACAATGAGCAGTTCTTC. It is translated as CASSMRRGSYNEQFF.

The chain recombines TRBV5-6 with TRBJ1-5; the match to TRBD1 covers 8 bases. Germline V gene data show CDR1 as SGHDT and CDR2 as YYEEEE. The CDR3 runs 17 residues. The V and J ends lost 4 bases and 1 base, in that order; junction bases with no gene match: 10. The CDR3 DNA reads as TGTGCCAGCAGCCGGAATACAGGGGGAGGGAGCAATCAGCCCCAGCATTTT. As protein: CASSRNTGGGSNQPQHF.

The chain uses TRBV9 and TRBJ1-2, with TRBD1 as a possible D gene (6 bases). CDR1 and CDR2 from the germline V gene are SGDLS and YYNGEE. Trimming removed 1 base from V and 9 bases from J, with 16 bases in between. This CDR3 is 14 amino acids long. The chain's CDR3 is CASSVTDSNNRYTF. CDR3 bases: TGTGCCAGCAGCGTAACGGACAGTAATAATCGCTACACCTTC.

This rearrangement joins TRBV11-3 to TRBJ2-5; 9 bases are a match to TRBD2. CDR3 length: 16 residues. Germline CDR1 is SGHNT and CDR2 is YENEEA. With V trimmed by 2 bases and J by 1 base, 5 bases remained unmatched. In DNA, the CDR3 is TGTGCCAGCAGCTTACCTAGCGGGAAGCTCCAAGAGACCCAGTACTTC. Amino acids: CASSLPSGKLQETQYF.

The chain employs TRBV7-2 and TRBJ2-7; the match to TRBD2 covers 10 bases. Per the germline V gene, CDR1 is SGHTA and CDR2 is FQGNSA. V trimming: 5 bases; J trimming: 4 bases; junction bases outside the gene matches: 14. The CDR3 has 17 amino acids. CDR3 sequence reads: CASSARGSSGSSYEQYF. Here the CDR3 DNA reads TGTGCCAGCAGCGCAAGGGGTTCTAGCGGGAGTAGTTACGAGCAGTACTTC.

The CDR3 here is CASSVGTGNQPQHF. CDR3 bases: TGTGCCAGCAGCGTTGGGACAGGGAATCAGCCCCAGCATTTT. The chain has TRBV5-5 and TRBJ1-5, with 9 bases matching TRBD1. This CDR3 region has 14 residues. After removal of 4 bases from V and 4 bases from J, the junction contained 3 bases not matched to a gene. Germline V gene sequence: CDR1 SGHKS, CDR2 YYEKEE (reference sequence).

This chain uses TRBV10-3 with TRBJ1-2; 7 bases are a match to TRBD1. This CDR3 spans 13 amino acids. Germline V lookup: CDR1 ENHRY, CDR2 SYGVKD. Unmatched junction bases numbered 4, after V lost 7 bases and J lost 2 bases. In nucleotides, the CDR3 is TGTGCCATCAAGGTAGGGGGCAACTATGGCTACACCTTC. It is translated as CAIKVGGNYGYTF.

The V and J genes are TRBV6-2 or TRBV6-3 and TRBJ2-1; 15 positions match TRBD2. This CDR3 has 20 residues. CDR1 and CDR2 (germline): MNHEY, SVGEGT. J lost 1 base, V lost 3 bases, and 10 bases had no gene match. The CDR3 nucleotides are TGTGCCAGCAGTTATCGGCTGGGGACTAGCGGGAGGCAGTCCTACAATGAGCAGTTCTTC. This sequence encodes CASSYRLGTSGRQSYNEQFF.

The V and J genes are TRBV3-1 (or the pseudogene TRBV3-2) and TRBJ2-3, with 9 bases that match TRBD2. V was clipped by 4 bases and J by 3 bases; unmatched bases: 5. The germline CDR1 and CDR2 sequences are LGHDT and YNNKEL (reference sequence). CDR3 size: 15 residues. CDR3 nucleotides: TGTGCCAGCAGCCTTAGCGGGAGTGGGACAGATACGCAGTATTTT. Protein: CASSLSGSGTDTQYF.

The V call is TRBV28, the J call TRBJ1-1; D perhaps matches TRBD1 (5 bases). With 3 bases removed from V and 3 bases from J, the gap between germline ends came to 14 bases. The germline V gene has CDR1 MDHEN and CDR2 SYDVKM. CDR3 length: 15 residues. CDR3 sequence reads: CASSFPRGGDTEAFF. The CDR3 bases are TGTGCCAGCAGTTTTCCAAGGGGAGGGGACACTGAAGCTTTCTTT.